Below, 11 T cell receptor beta chains from the same sample are listed, as sequenced in a study of regulatory T cells in long-lasting Graves disease. iRepertoire HTBI primers and Arm-PCR of CDR3 regions built TCR beta libraries. TCRdb re-called the multiplex PCR reads through MiXCR, storing one row per CDR3 protein. The repertoire has a few hundred thousand distinct CDR3 sequences, 10% to 15% of them found once; the top ten carry approximately 17%. Time point described: newly diagnosed GD, antithyroid drugs for less than 3 months. RNA extracted from PBMCs served as the sequencing template. These data are also associated with another study on T cells in Graves' hyperthyroidism and ophthalmopathy.

Source: peripheral blood mononuclear cells (PBMCs), taken at new diagnosis, from a patient treated with antithyroid drugs. These receptors all come from a woman aged 18-29 years with Graves disease.

The rearrangement links TRBV12-3 or TRBV12-4 to TRBJ2-1; D is undetermined. V lost 1 base and J 7 bases, leaving 11 bases between the germline ends. The CDR3 is 14 residues long. The CDR3 reads CASSLDSGPNEQFF. The CDR3, as DNA: TGTGCCAGCAGTTTAGATTCGGGTCCAAATGAGCAGTTCTTC.

The sample holds a few counts of this clonotype. The CDR3 coding sequence is TGCGCCAGCAGTCCCTATAGCGGGGGGCAGGGCGATGAGCAGTTCTTC. It yields the protein CASSPYSGGQGDEQFF. The V call is TRBV10-2, the J call TRBJ2-1, with 10 positions matching TRBD2. This CDR3 is 16 amino acids long. V shed 5 bases, J shed 8 bases, and the junction held 12 bases outside the gene matches. Germline V gene lookup returns CDR1 WSHSY and CDR2 SAAADI.

The rearrangement links TRBV7-2 to TRBJ1-1; a weak D match, TRBD1 (5 bases). The length of the CDR3 is 15 residues. V lost 1 base and J lost 0, with 9 bases in between. In germline, CDR1 is SGHTA, CDR2 FQGNSA. In nucleotides, the CDR3 is TGTGCCAGCAGCTTAGACGGGGGAATGAACACTGAAGCTTTCTTT. Protein sequence: CASSLDGGMNTEAFF.

DNA of the CDR3: TGTGCCACCAAGGGGGGGTTGTACAATGAGCAGTTCTTC. It codes for CATKGGLYNEQFF. The chain couples TRBV24-1 to TRBJ2-1; possible D gene TRBD2, 7 bases. Trimming cost V 8 bases and J 4 bases, with 11 bases left between them. CDR3 size: 13 residues. CDR1 is KGHDR, CDR2 SFDVKD, per germline.

In the case of this clonotype: A far larger clone is one base from this, pointing to a likely read error. This chain links TRBV28 with TRBJ2-1; D is undetermined. Judging by the DNA end, TRBJ2-4 fits better; the J call may be wrong. The germline CDR1 and CDR2 sequences are MDHEN and SYDVKM. The CDR3 totals 18 residues. The DNA for the CDR3 is TGTGTCAGCAGTCTTAGCCACCCCCCGGGCTTAGCCAAAAACATTCAGTACTTC. This sequence encodes CVSSLSHPPGLAKNIQYF.

Many counts were recorded for this clonotype. The V call is TRBV27, the J call TRBJ1-1; D gene uncertain. Trimming stripped 2 bases from V and 0 bases from J, with 13 bases between. Germline V gene sequence: CDR1 MNHEY, CDR2 SMNVEV (reference sequence). The CDR3 sequence is 16 residues long. DNA for the CDR3: TGTGCCAGCAGTTTAAGCAGCAACCCTATGAACACTGAAGCTTTCTTT. Its translation: CASSLSSNPMNTEAFF.

This clonotype has ten or more counts. The rearrangement uses TRBV27 and TRBJ1-1; D might be TRBD1 (5 bases). Trimming shortened V by 5 bases and J by 3 bases, and 16 bases separated the two germline ends. Looked up from germline, CDR1 is MNHEY and CDR2 is SMNVEV (reference sequence). The CDR3 spans 15 residues. This chain's CDR3 is CASSMGSLGDTEAFF. The CDR3 DNA sequence: TGTGCCAGCAGTATGGGCAGCTTGGGGGACACTGAAGCTTTCTTT.

This sequence joins TRBV5-1 and TRBJ2-1; D might be TRBD1 or TRBD2, each matching 7 bases. The CDR3 sequence is 13 residues long. Germline V CDR1 and CDR2: SGHRS, YFSETQ. Trimming removed 7 bases from V and 7 bases from J, with 15 bases in between. The CDR3 protein is CASGEGALNEQFF. CDR3 sequence (DNA): TGCGCCAGCGGGGAGGGGGCATTAAATGAGCAGTTCTTC.

This clonotype was counted at least ten times. The chain recombines TRBV6-2 or TRBV6-3 with TRBJ1-1; D is undetermined. V was clipped by 2 bases and J by 2 bases, with 9 bases between them. Germline assignment: CDR1 MNHEY and CDR2 SVGEGT. There are 14 residues in the CDR3. CDR3 residues: CASSYVPFNTEAFF. CDR3 coding DNA: TGTGCCAGCAGTTACGTCCCCTTTAACACTGAAGCTTTCTTT.

The table lists this clonotype with a few counts. The CDR3 coding sequence is TGTGCCAGCAGTGACGGACAGGGAGGCGGCTACACCTTC. It is translated as CASSDGQGGGYTF. The rearrangement joins TRBV2 to TRBJ1-2; 8 nucleotides agree with TRBD1. In germline, CDR1 is SNHLY, CDR2 FYNNEI. Unmatched junction bases numbered 5, after V lost 3 bases and J lost 8 bases. There are 13 residues in the CDR3.

This clonotype was recorded at least ten times. The rearrangement links TRBV24-1 to TRBJ2-1; perhaps D is TRBD1 or TRBD2 (5 bases each). Germline V gives CDR1 KGHDR, CDR2 SFDVKD. Trimming removed 9 bases at V and 7 bases at J, with 15 bases between. The CDR3 is 13 amino acids. The CDR3 region is CATGEGPGNEQFF. The CDR3 region has the DNA TGTGCCACCGGCGAGGGACCGGGTAATGAGCAGTTCTTC.